Below, 22 T cell receptor beta chains from the same sample are listed, as sequenced in a study of cytomegalovirus exposure and HLA in healthy donors. Vbeta (60) and Jbeta (13) primers were used in the PCR. Only in-frame clones appear in the TCRdb table, and some are missing; sequencing was by immunoSEQ multiplex PCR. The sample contains 100,000 or so clones, 79% of which appear only once. The sequencing input was PBMCs. The receptor set was obtained from a female donor in good health and CMV-seropositive.

This chain uses TRBV19 with TRBJ1-1, with D possibly TRBD1 on 6 matching bases. Germline CDR1 is LNHDA and CDR2 is SQIVND (reference sequence). Trimming left V 3 bases short and J 4 bases short, with 12 bases between. The CDR3 loop spans 14 amino acids. This CDR3 reads CASSIGGGRTEAFF. The CDR3 DNA is TGTGCCAGTAGTATCGGCGGGGGGCGCACTGAAGCTTTCTTT.

The chain uses TRBV6-6 and TRBJ1-2; D is perhaps TRBD1 (6 bases). V was shortened by 6 bases and J by 8 bases, with 13 bases between the two germline ends. Germline V gene lookup returns CDR1 MNHNY and CDR2 SVGAGI (reference sequence). The CDR3 spans 12 residues. CDR3 DNA sequence: TGTGCCAGCAGCCCGGACAGTCGGGGCTACACCTTC. Protein: CASSPDSRGYTF.

A note on this clone: Other DNA variants within this sample encode the same CDR3. V and J are TRBV4-3 and TRBJ1-2; tentatively, D is TRBD1 (6 bases). Germline loops: CDR1 LGHNA, CDR2 YSLEER. The CDR3 is 15 amino acids. Trimming removed 0 bases from V and 2 bases from J, with 10 bases in between. For the CDR3, the DNA is TGCGCCAGCAGCCAAGATTACGGGACAAACTATGGCTACACCTTC. It translates to CASSQDYGTNYGYTF.

The rearrangement uses TRBV9 and TRBJ1-5, with TRBD1 matching 8 bases. The CDR3 totals 14 residues. Germline V gives CDR1 SGDLS, CDR2 YYNGEE. With 4 bases clipped from V and 6 bases from J, the junction kept 6 bases outside the gene matches. CDR3 sequence (DNA): TGTGCCAGCAGCTTCGGACAGGGAGGTCAGCCCCAGCATTTT. The encoded protein is CASSFGQGGQPQHF.

V usage is TRBV5-1 and J usage is TRBJ2-3; maybe TRBD2 (7 bases). This CDR3 contains 14 residues. Trimming removed 6 bases from V and 2 bases from J, with 13 bases in between. Germline assignment: CDR1 SGHRS and CDR2 YFSETQ. CDR3 coding DNA: TGCGCCAGCAATCGCGGGGGCCTCACAGATACGCAGTATTTT. It yields the protein CASNRGGLTDTQYF.

This chain joins TRBV30 and TRBJ2-1; TRBD2 might be the D (6 bases). Deletions cut 6 bases from V and 14 bases from J, with 17 bases between. Germline lookup yields CDR1 GTSNPN and CDR2 SVGIG (reference sequence). CDR3 length equals 11 residues. The CDR3 coding sequence is TGTGCCTGCTCAAGTACGGGAGAAGAGTTCTTC. As protein: CACSSTGEEFF.

The chain joins TRBV19 to TRBJ1-5; 9 positions match TRBD1. The CDR3 spans 17 residues. V shed 7 bases and J 4 bases; nucleotides not matched to a gene: 14. CDR1 is LNHDA and CDR2 is SQIVND in the germline V gene (reference sequence). CDR3 amino acids: CASTTLPPGTGNQPQHF. The CDR3 DNA sequence: TGTGCCAGTACCACACTTCCCCCGGGGACAGGGAATCAGCCCCAGCATTTT.

This clone was found a few times. The chain carries TRBV5-4 and TRBJ1-2; 7 nucleotides line up with TRBD1. V lost 0 bases and J lost 6; bases outside the gene matches: 2. This CDR3 has 13 residues. CDR1 is SGHNT and CDR2 is YYREEE in the germline V gene (reference sequence). The CDR3 loop reads CASSLETGNGYTF. The CDR3 DNA sequence: TGTGCCAGCAGCTTGGAGACAGGGAATGGCTACACCTTC.

The chain uses TRBV19 and TRBJ1-5, with 7 bases that match TRBD1. This CDR3 contains 15 residues. V shed 5 bases, J shed 1 base, and the junction held 5 bases outside the gene matches. CDR1 is LNHDA, CDR2 SQIVND, per germline (reference sequence). The CDR3 DNA reads TGTGCCAGTAGTGACAGGGAAATAAGCAATCAGCCCCAGCATTTT. Translating it yields CASSDREISNQPQHF.

The chain employs TRBV7-6 and TRBJ2-7, with 10 bases aligning to TRBD2. CDR3 length: 14 amino acids. Looked up from germline, CDR1 is SGHVS and CDR2 is FNYEAQ. With V trimmed by 5 bases and J by 3 bases, 4 bases remained unmatched. The CDR3 nucleotides are TGTGCCAGCAGCCTAATAGCGGGGGGCTACGAGCAGTACTTC. Protein product: CASSLIAGGYEQYF.

This chain's CDR3 is CASSASGGADTGELFF. As DNA, the CDR3 is TGTGCCAGTAGTGCTAGCGGGGGGGCCGACACCGGGGAGCTGTTTTTT. The chain links TRBV19 to TRBJ2-2, with 12 bases fitting TRBD2. Germline V gene data show CDR1 as LNHDA and CDR2 as SQIVND (reference sequence). The V gene end was trimmed by 5 bases and the J gene end by 3 bases; junction bases not matched to a gene: 4. This CDR3 contains 16 residues.

V and J are TRBV11-2 and TRBJ1-5, with D possibly matching TRBD1 (6 bases). The V gene lost 5 bases and the J gene lost 7 bases, with 18 bases spanning the gap. CDR1 SGHAT and CDR2 FQNNGV come from the germline V gene. The length of the CDR3 is 15 residues. The CDR3 spells CASSPRGGGRQPQHF. In DNA form, the CDR3 reads TGTGCCAGCAGCCCAAGAGGGGGGGGCCGGCAGCCCCAGCATTTT.

V and J are TRBV19 and TRBJ2-2; 12 nucleotides line up with TRBD1. V trimming: 7 bases; J trimming: 3 bases; junction bases outside the gene matches: 9. Germline CDR1 is LNHDA and CDR2 is SQIVND (reference sequence). The CDR3 loop spans 17 amino acids. CDR3: CASKNLGQGAHTGELFF. DNA of the CDR3: TGTGCCAGTAAGAACCTGGGACAGGGGGCCCACACCGGGGAGCTGTTTTTT.

This clone has only a few counts. This sequence joins TRBV10-2 and TRBJ1-1, with D unresolved. There are 12 residues in the CDR3. Looked up from germline, CDR1 is WSHSY and CDR2 is SAAADI. With 6 bases removed from V and 6 bases from J, the gap between germline ends came to 11 bases. In DNA form, the CDR3 reads TGCGCCAGCAGCGTAGCAACGGCTGAAGCTTTCTTT. Protein sequence: CASSVATAEAFF.

The chain employs TRBV10-1 and TRBJ2-7, with D perhaps matching TRBD2 (6 bases). Germline V gene lookup returns CDR1 WNHNN and CDR2 SYGVQD (reference sequence). The CDR3 loop spans 13 amino acids. The ends were cut back, 5 bases at V and 9 bases at J, with 17 bases in the middle. CDR3 residues: CASSPPGGSRQYF. The DNA of the CDR3 is TGCGCCAGCAGTCCCCCCGGGGGATCCCGGCAGTACTTC.

This chain joins TRBV19 and TRBJ1-4; 9 bases line up with TRBD1. CDR1 LNHDA and CDR2 SQIVND come from the germline V gene (reference sequence). V trimming: 6 bases; J trimming: 3 bases; junction bases outside the gene matches: 8. The CDR3 runs 16 residues. CDR3 protein: CASSDRGTRANEKLFF. DNA of the CDR3: TGTGCCAGTAGCGACAGGGGGACGAGGGCTAATGAAAAACTGTTTTTT.

The chain uses TRBV2 and TRBJ1-5; D not certain. The germline V and J ends were trimmed by 1 base and 3 bases, with 10 bases remaining between them. Germline V gene lookup returns CDR1 SNHLY and CDR2 FYNNEI. The CDR3 has 15 residues. For the CDR3, the DNA is TGTGCCAGCAGTGAAGTCCGAGGAAACAATCAGCCCCAGCATTTT. It codes for CASSEVRGNNQPQHF.

This clone has a single count. The chain recombines TRBV4-3 with TRBJ2-3; D possibly corresponds to TRBD1 (6 bases). Germline CDR1 is LGHNA and CDR2 is YSLEER. V was cut by 3 bases and J by 6 bases, with 10 bases left in between. This CDR3 region has 13 residues. The chain's CDR3 is CASSQGARDTQYF. CDR3 nucleotide sequence: TGCGCCAGCAGCCAGGGGGCCCGTGATACGCAGTATTTT.

The sample holds one count of this clone. The chain employs TRBV18 and TRBJ1-4; D may be TRBD1 (5 bases). The V end lost 8 bases, the J end lost 4 bases, and 11 bases lay between the germline ends. Germline values: CDR1 KGHSH, CDR2 LQKENI. There are 13 residues in the CDR3. CDR3 sequence: CASQPGGNEKLFF. In DNA form, the CDR3 reads TGTGCCAGCCAACCCGGGGGTAATGAAAAACTGTTTTTT.

CDR3 loop: CASTLGQGSGNTIYF. CDR3 coding DNA: TGTGCCAGCACTCTGGGACAGGGTTCCGGAAACACCATATATTTT. This chain joins TRBV6-5 and TRBJ1-3; 9 bases align to TRBD1. V lost 7 bases and J lost 4; bases outside the gene matches: 8. Germline-derived CDR1 and CDR2 are MNHEY and SVGAGI. The CDR3 is made up of 15 amino acids.

Of note for this clone: Germline is not matched at one junction end, which may reflect a read error. The chain is built from TRBV7-9 and TRBJ1-1; a possible D gene is TRBD1 (6 bases). Per the germline V gene, CDR1 is SEHNR and CDR2 is FQNEAQ (reference sequence). The CDR3 loop spans 16 amino acids. CDR3 sequence reads: CSSSQTGIVENTEAFF. CDR3 DNA sequence: TGTTCCAGCAGCCAAACAGGGATTGTCGAGAACACTGAAGCTTTCTTT.

The gene calls are TRBV18 and TRBJ2-1, with 8 bases that match TRBD2. J was trimmed by 5 bases and V by 2 bases; bases with no gene match: 5. This CDR3 is 15 amino acids long. The V gene's germline CDR1 is KGHSH and CDR2 LQKENI. The CDR3 sequence is CASSPITGGHNEQFF. CDR3 coding DNA: TGTGCCAGCTCACCAATAACGGGAGGGCACAATGAGCAGTTCTTC.